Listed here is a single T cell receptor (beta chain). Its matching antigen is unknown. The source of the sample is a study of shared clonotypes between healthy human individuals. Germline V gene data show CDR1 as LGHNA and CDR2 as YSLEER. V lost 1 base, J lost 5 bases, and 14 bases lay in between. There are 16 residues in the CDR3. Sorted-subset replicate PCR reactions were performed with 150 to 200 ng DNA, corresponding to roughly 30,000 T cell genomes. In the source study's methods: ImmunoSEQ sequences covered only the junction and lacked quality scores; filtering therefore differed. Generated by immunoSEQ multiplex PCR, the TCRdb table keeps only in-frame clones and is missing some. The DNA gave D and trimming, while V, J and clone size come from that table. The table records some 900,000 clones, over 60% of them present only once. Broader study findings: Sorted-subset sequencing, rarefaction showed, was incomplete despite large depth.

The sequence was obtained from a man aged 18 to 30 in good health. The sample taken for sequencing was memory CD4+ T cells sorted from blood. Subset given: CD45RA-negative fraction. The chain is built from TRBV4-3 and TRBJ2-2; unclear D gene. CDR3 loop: CASSQAPTRSTGELFF. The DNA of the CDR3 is TGCGCCAGCAGCCAAGCCCCGACGAGGTCAACCGGGGAGCTGTTTTTT.